Sequencing of this T cell receptor beta chain was carried out in a study of shared clonotypes between healthy human individuals. CDR1 is SEHNR and CDR2 is FQNEAQ in the germline V gene (reference sequence). V was trimmed by 5 bases and J by 0 bases, leaving 12 bases between them. This CDR3 region has 15 residues. The data were produced by immunoSEQ multiplex PCR, yet TCRdb's version contains in-frame clones alone and is incomplete. This sample has approximately 500,000 clones; around 79% occur once, and the top ten carry about an eighth. This receptor was identified in a woman aged 40-49 years in good health. Some clones in this sample may be carry-over from other donors' samples. This chain links TRBV7-9 with TRBJ2-3; D assignment may be TRBD1 or TRBD2 (5 bases each). Sequencing input: PBMCs. CDR3 DNA: TGTGCCAGCAGCGTGGGGGACGCTAGCACAGATACGCAGTATTTT. It specifies CASSVGDASTDTQYF.